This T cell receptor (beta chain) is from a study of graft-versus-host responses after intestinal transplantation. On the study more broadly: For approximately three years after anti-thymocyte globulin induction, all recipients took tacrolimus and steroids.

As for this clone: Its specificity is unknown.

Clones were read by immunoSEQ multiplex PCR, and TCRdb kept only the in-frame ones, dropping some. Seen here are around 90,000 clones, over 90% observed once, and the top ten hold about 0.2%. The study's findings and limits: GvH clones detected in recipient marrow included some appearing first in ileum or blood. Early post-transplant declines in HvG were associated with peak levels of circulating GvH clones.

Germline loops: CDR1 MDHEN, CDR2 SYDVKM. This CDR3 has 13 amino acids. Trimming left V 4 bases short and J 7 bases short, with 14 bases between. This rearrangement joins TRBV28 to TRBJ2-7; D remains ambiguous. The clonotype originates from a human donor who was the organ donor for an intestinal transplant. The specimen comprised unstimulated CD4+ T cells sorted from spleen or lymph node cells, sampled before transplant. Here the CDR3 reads CASSSLKEYEQYF. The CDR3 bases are TGTGCCAGCAGTTCCCTTAAAGAGTATGAGCAGTACTTC. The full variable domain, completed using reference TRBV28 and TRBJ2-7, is DVKVTQSSRYLVKRTGEKVFLECVQDMDHENMFWYRQDPGLGLRLIYFSYDVKMKEKGDIPEGYSVSREKKERFSLILESASTNQTSMYLCASSSLKEYEQYFGPGTRLTVT.